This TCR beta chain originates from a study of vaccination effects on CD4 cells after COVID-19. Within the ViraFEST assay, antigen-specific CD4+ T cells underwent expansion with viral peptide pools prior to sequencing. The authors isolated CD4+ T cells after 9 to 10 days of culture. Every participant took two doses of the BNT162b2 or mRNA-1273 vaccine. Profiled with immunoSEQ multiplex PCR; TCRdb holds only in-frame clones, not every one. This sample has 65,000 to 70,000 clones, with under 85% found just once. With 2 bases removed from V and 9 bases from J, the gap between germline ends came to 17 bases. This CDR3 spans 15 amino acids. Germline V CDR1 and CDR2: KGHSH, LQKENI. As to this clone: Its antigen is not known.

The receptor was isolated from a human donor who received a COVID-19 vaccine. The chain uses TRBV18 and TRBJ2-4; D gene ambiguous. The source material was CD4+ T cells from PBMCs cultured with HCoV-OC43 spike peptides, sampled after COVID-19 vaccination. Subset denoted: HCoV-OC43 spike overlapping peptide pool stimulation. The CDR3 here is CASSPRREPSTIQYF. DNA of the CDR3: TGTGCCAGCTCACCAAGGCGAGAACCCTCGACCATTCAGTACTTC.